A selection of T cell receptor beta chains follows, all from one sample in a study of blood T cell repertoires in COVID-19. Assay used: immunoSEQ multiplex PCR; TCRdb lists only in-frame clones, some missing. The sample comprises 200,000 to 250,000 clones, roughly 85% of which are singletons, and 10% to 15% rests with the top ten. Sequencing input: peripheral blood. These receptor sequences come from a woman between 18 and 30 years old who had recovered from COVID-19. Each CDR3 is given with its conserved first and last residue. The D gene is left open where the match is weak. A row's size may be missing; if present it is once, few, many or a size class.

cdr3_aa cdr3_nt v_call clone_size d_call j_call
CASSQGNSNYGYTF TGTGCCAGCAGTCAGGGGAATTCTAACTATGGCTACACCTTC TRBV25-1 . . TRBJ1-2
CASVTPNRDRDQPQHF TGTGCTAGTGTTACTCCCAACCGGGACAGAGATCAGCCCCAGCATTTT TRBV12-5 . TRBD1 TRBJ1-5
CASSLLAGTYNEQFF TGCGCCAGCAGCTTACTAGCGGGAACCTACAATGAGCAGTTCTTC TRBV5-1 . TRBD2 TRBJ2-1
CASSDGQGYETQYF TGCGCCAGCAGCGACGGACAGGGATACGAGACCCAGTACTTC TRBV5-1 few TRBD1 TRBJ2-5
CASSQDFGQGGYGYTF TGTGCCAGCAGCCAAGATTTCGGACAGGGCGGGTATGGCTACACCTTC TRBV4-2 . TRBD1 TRBJ1-2
CASSSPGRGVDTQYF TGTGCCAGCAGCTCACCCGGGCGGGGGGTAGATACGCAGTATTTT TRBV7-9 . TRBD2 TRBJ2-3
CASSYSASSYNEQFF TGTGCCAGCAGCTATAGCGCCTCCTCCTACAATGAGCAGTTCTTC TRBV7-3 . . TRBJ2-1
CASSYSIQYQETQYF TGTGCCAGCAGTTACTCGATACAGTACCAAGAGACCCAGTACTTC TRBV6-5 . . TRBJ2-5
CASSYRGTVGTGELFF TGTGCCAGCAGTTACCGCGGGACAGTGGGAACCGGGGAGCTGTTTTTT TRBV6-5 . . TRBJ2-2
CASSQGQGEYYGYTF TGTGCCAGCAGCCAAGGACAGGGTGAATACTATGGCTACACCTTC TRBV3-1/TRBV3-2 . TRBD1 TRBJ1-2
CASSIGLAGVNEQFF TGTGCCAGTAGTATAGGGCTAGCGGGAGTGAATGAGCAGTTCTTC TRBV19 . TRBD2 TRBJ2-1
CASSSPPMGPGYTF TGTGCCAGCAGTTCACCCCCCATGGGGCCTGGCTACACCTTC TRBV27 . . TRBJ1-2
CASRTGARGNEAFF TGTGCCAGTAGGACGGGGGCCAGGGGGAATGAAGCTTTCTTT TRBV19 . TRBD1 TRBJ1-1
CASSQAWGRNSPLHF TGTGCCAGCAGCCAAGCATGGGGGCGGAATTCACCCCTCCACTTT TRBV14 once . TRBJ1-6
CASSIRGRGQGTDTQYF TGTGCCAGTAGTATTAGAGGCAGAGGACAGGGCACAGATACGCAGTATTTT TRBV19 . TRBD1 TRBJ2-3
CAWSFFLAGGSYEQYF TGTGCCTGGAGTTTTTTCCTAGCGGGAGGTTCCTACGAGCAGTACTTC TRBV30 . TRBD2 TRBJ2-7
CASSYGTGAFYGYTF TGTGCCAGCAGTTACGGGACAGGCGCCTTCTATGGCTACACCTTC TRBV7-9 . TRBD1 TRBJ1-2
CASKAGGDPEQFF TGTGCCAGCAAGGCGGGAGGGGACCCTGAGCAGTTCTTC TRBV9 . TRBD2 TRBJ2-1
CATSRGGSSNEQFF TGTGCCACCAGCAGAGGCGGGAGTAGCAATGAGCAGTTCTTC TRBV15 . TRBD2 TRBJ2-1
CAWDYAGPLAKNIQYF TGTGCCTGGGATTACGCTGGCCCTTTAGCCAAAAACATTCAGTACTTC TRBV30 . . TRBJ2-4
CATSSEPWGTQYEQYF TGTGCCACCAGCAGTGAACCGTGGGGGACACAATACGAGCAGTACTTC TRBV15 . . TRBJ2-7
CASSQENAFRTSGILNEQFF TGCGCCAGCAGCCAAGAGAATGCTTTTCGGACTAGCGGGATTTTGAATGAGCAGTTCTTC TRBV4-3 . TRBD2 TRBJ2-1
CASSVAGSALSETQYF TGTGCCAGCAGCGTAGCTGGGTCAGCACTATCAGAGACCCAGTACTTC TRBV9 . . TRBJ2-5
CASSNRGRTYNEQFF TGTGCCAGTAGTAATAGAGGGAGAACCTACAATGAGCAGTTCTTC TRBV19 few . TRBJ2-1
CASSPSARLARTSYEQYF TGTGCCAGCAGTCCAAGCGCCAGACTAGCGCGGACCTCCTACGAGCAGTACTTC TRBV14 . TRBD2 TRBJ2-7
CASSFTGQGYGYTF TGTGCCAGCAGTTTTACCGGACAGGGCTATGGCTACACCTTC TRBV27 . TRBD1 TRBJ1-2
CASSEGWQGSYEQYF TGTGCCAGCAGTGAAGGGTGGCAGGGATCCTACGAGCAGTACTTC TRBV2 . . TRBJ2-7